The 17 T cell receptor beta chains below come from one sample, sequenced in a study of blood T cell repertoires in COVID-19 (dated by TCRdb to the early 2020s). Library prep was done by the immunoSEQ multiplex PCR assay. TCRdb's version of the immuneACCESS table is confined to in-frame rearrangements and falls short of the full clone set. An unresolved V gene accounts for under half of the shortfall where checked; the remainder is of unknown origin. The sample yields approximately 240,000 clones; around 82% were counted once. Of the sample, 4.5% to 5% falls within the top ten clones. Material for sequencing was peripheral blood. These receptor sequences come from a woman over 75 with active or convalescent COVID-19.

The chain combines TRBV5-5 with TRBJ2-7; 9 bases map to TRBD1. The V and J ends lost 1 base and 2 bases, in that order; junction bases with no gene match: 4. The CDR3 runs 15 residues. The germline CDR1 and CDR2 sequences are SGHKS and YYEKEE (reference sequence). The CDR3 sequence: CASSLLTGGAYEQYF. CDR3 bases: TGTGCCAGCAGCTTGTTGACAGGGGGAGCCTACGAGCAGTACTTC.

Worth noting for this clone: Other DNA sequences from this sample encode an identical CDR3 as well. V usage is TRBV14 and J usage is TRBJ2-5; 7 bases are shared with TRBD1. The CDR3 is made up of 15 amino acids. The V gene end was trimmed by 1 base and the J gene end by 1 base; junction bases not matched to a gene: 3. Germline CDR1 and CDR2: SGHDN and FVKESK. This CDR3 reads CASSQGGTAQETQYF. As DNA, the CDR3 is TGTGCCAGCAGCCAAGGTGGGACAGCCCAAGAGACCCAGTACTTC.

V and J are TRBV15 and TRBJ2-1; TRBD2 matches at 10 bases. This CDR3 contains 16 residues. CDR1 LNHNV and CDR2 YYDKDF come from the germline V gene (reference sequence). J gave up 5 bases and V 1 base, and 5 bases lay outside the gene matches. The CDR3 is CATSRGAGGANNEQFF. CDR3 bases: TGTGCCACCAGCAGAGGAGCGGGGGGGGCCAACAATGAGCAGTTCTTC. Complete variable domain (other parts from reference TRBV15 and TRBJ2-1): DAMVIQNPRYQVTQFGKPVTLSCSQTLNHNVMYWYQQKSSQAPKLLFHYYDKDFNNEADTPDNFQSRRPNTSFCFLDIRSPGLGDTAMYLCATSRGAGGANNEQFFGPGTRLTVL.

The chain combines TRBV10-3 with TRBJ2-2; a weak D match, TRBD1 (5 bases). The CDR3 has 16 residues. Germline lookup yields CDR1 ENHRY and CDR2 SYGVKD. The V gene lost 0 bases and the J gene lost 0 bases, with 8 bases spanning the gap. The CDR3 protein is CAISESGQPNTGELFF. CDR3 nucleotides: TGTGCCATCAGTGAGTCAGGACAACCGAACACCGGGGAGCTGTTTTTT.

This clone appeared once. The chain joins TRBV5-1 to TRBJ2-3; unclear D gene. V lost 0 bases, J lost 6 bases, and 5 bases lay in between. The CDR3 contains 12 residues. CDR1 is SGHRS and CDR2 is YFSETQ in the germline V gene. Here the CDR3 reads CASSLELDTQYF. CDR3 nucleotides: TGCGCCAGCAGCTTGGAGCTGGATACGCAGTATTTT.

This clone appeared a single time. V is TRBV6-5 and J is TRBJ2-3; D unresolved. Per germline, CDR1 MNHEY and CDR2 SVGAGI. V was shortened by 7 bases and J by 0 bases, with 14 bases between the two germline ends. The CDR3 totals 15 residues. This CDR3 is CASTRRPASTDTQYF. The CDR3 DNA reads as TGTGCCAGCACTAGAAGGCCAGCGAGCACAGATACGCAGTATTTT.

This clone occurred once. V usage is TRBV15 and J usage is TRBJ1-5, with D hard to call. Germline V lookup: CDR1 LNHNV, CDR2 YYDKDF (reference sequence). The CDR3 totals 13 residues. V dropped 0 bases and J dropped 4 bases, with 4 bases sitting between them. For the CDR3, the DNA is TGTGCCACCAGCAGAGATAATAATCAGCCCCAGCATTTT. This gives the protein CATSRDNNQPQHF. Combining the CDR3 with reference TRBV15 and TRBJ1-5 gives the whole variable domain DAMVIQNPRYQVTQFGKPVTLSCSQTLNHNVMYWYQQKSSQAPKLLFHYYDKDFNNEADTPDNFQSRRPNTSFCFLDIRSPGLGDTAMYLCATSRDNNQPQHFGDGTRLSIL.

This clone was seen a handful of times. V and J are TRBV28 and TRBJ1-6, with 7 bases matching TRBD1. The CDR3 covers 15 residues. Germline V gene lookup returns CDR1 MDHEN and CDR2 SYDVKM. The V segment lost 5 bases and the J segment 7 bases; nucleotides outside the gene matches: 8. CDR3: CASSPPTGQNSPLHF. The CDR3 DNA sequence: TGTGCCAGCAGTCCCCCGACAGGGCAGAATTCACCCCTCCACTTT.

This clone was seen only a few times. The V call is TRBV6-5, the J call TRBJ1-2; the match to TRBD1 covers 9 bases. Germline values: CDR1 MNHEY, CDR2 SVGAGI. The J segment lost 4 bases and the V segment lost 6 bases, leaving 6 bases of the junction unmatched. This CDR3 has 14 amino acids. This chain's CDR3 is CASRETGGIYGYTF. The CDR3 DNA follows: TGTGCCAGCAGGGAGACAGGGGGGATCTATGGCTACACCTTC.

V usage is TRBV5-1 and J usage is TRBJ1-5; D is unresolved. The CDR3 length is 17 residues. V lost 3 bases and J lost 3, with 19 bases in between. Germline V gene lookup returns CDR1 SGHRS and CDR2 YFSETQ. The CDR3 DNA reads as TGCGCCAGCAGCTACTCTCCCACGGACTCCAACAATCAGCCCCAGCATTTT. Its translation is CASSYSPTDSNNQPQHF.

CDR3 sequence reads: CASTTPGTTAYNEQFF. The CDR3 DNA sequence: TGTGCCAGTACCACCCCCGGGACAACAGCTTATAATGAGCAGTTCTTC. The gene calls are TRBV19 and TRBJ2-1; D might be TRBD1 (6 bases). CDR3 length: 16 residues. Germline CDR1 and CDR2: LNHDA and SQIVND (reference sequence). V was cut by 7 bases and J by 7 bases, with 23 bases left in between. Complete variable domain (other parts from reference TRBV19 and TRBJ2-1): DGGITQSPKYLFRKEGQNVTLSCEQNLNHDAMYWYRQDPGQGLRLIYYSQIVNDFQKGDIAEGYSVSREKKESFPLTVTSAQKNPTAFYLCASTTPGTTAYNEQFFGPGTRLTVL.

The rearrangement joins TRBV3-1 (or the pseudogene TRBV3-2) to TRBJ2-2; 12 bases line up with TRBD2. V dropped 0 bases and J dropped 5; count of bases not matched to a gene: 19. The CDR3 spans 22 residues. Per the germline V gene, CDR1 is LGHDT and CDR2 is YNNKEL (reference sequence). CDR3 bases: TGTGCCAGCAGCCAAGAGCGGGCTCAGACTAGCGGGGGCCTAAGATGGACCGGGGAGCTGTTTTTT. Translation: CASSQERAQTSGGLRWTGELFF.

The V gene is TRBV2, the J gene TRBJ2-4; TRBD2 might be the D (5 bases). The CDR3 has 15 residues. V was cut by 1 base and J by 0 bases, with 7 bases left in between. The germline CDR1 and CDR2 sequences are SNHLY and FYNNEI. DNA for the CDR3: TGTGCCAGCAGTGAAGGGGAGCTAGCCAAAAACATTCAGTACTTC. Residues: CASSEGELAKNIQYF.

The J gene is TRBJ1-5, the V gene TRBV3-1 (or the pseudogene TRBV3-2), with 7 bases matching TRBD1. This CDR3 region has 15 residues. Germline CDR1 reads LGHDT; CDR2 reads YNNKEL (reference sequence). The V segment lost 4 bases and the J segment 3 bases; nucleotides outside the gene matches: 6. CDR3 protein: CASSPGGTVNQPQHF. The CDR3 DNA is TGTGCCAGCAGCCCAGGGGGGACAGTCAATCAGCCCCAGCATTTT.

CDR3 residues: CASSDIGGRAAEQYF. In DNA, the CDR3 is TGCGCCAGCAGTGACATCGGAGGGAGGGCGGCCGAGCAGTACTTC. The chain combines TRBV10-1 with TRBJ2-7; 7 positions match TRBD2. Germline CDR1 is WNHNN and CDR2 is SYGVQD (reference sequence). CDR3 length: 15 amino acids. The J segment lost 6 bases and the V segment lost 3 bases, leaving 11 bases of the junction unmatched.

The chain joins TRBV7-9 to TRBJ1-4; 8 nucleotides agree with TRBD1. The CDR3 loop spans 15 amino acids. CDR1 is SEHNR, CDR2 FQNEAQ, per germline (reference sequence). J was trimmed by 8 bases and V by 0 bases; bases with no gene match: 5. The DNA for the CDR3 is TGTGCCAGCAGCTTAGCCGGGACAGGCATCGAAAAACTGTTTTTT. Translating it yields CASSLAGTGIEKLFF.

The rearrangement uses TRBV30 and TRBJ1-6; D gene unclear. The V end lost 0 bases, the J end lost 5 bases, and 8 bases lay between the germline ends. This CDR3 comprises 14 residues. Germline loops: CDR1 GTSNPN, CDR2 SVGIG (reference sequence). The CDR3 protein is CAWSVLTDNSPLHF. The CDR3 nucleotides are TGTGCCTGGAGTGTACTTACAGATAATTCACCCCTCCACTTT.